The rows below give T cell receptor beta chains drawn from one sample of a study of blood T cell repertoires in COVID-19. Only in-frame clones appear in the TCRdb table, and some are missing; sequencing was by immunoSEQ multiplex PCR. Of around 200,000 clones in the sample, about four fifths were seen once. What was sequenced was peripheral blood. The source of these receptors is a man in his forties or fifties with active or convalescent COVID-19. Each CDR3 is given with its conserved first and last residue. A D gene is named only where the DNA matches it firmly. A clone size is listed for some rows: how often the clone was seen (once, few, many), or a class if it is expanded.

j_gene: TRBJ2-1; abundance: -; d_gene: -; v_gene: TRBV19; CDR3nt: TGTGCCAGTAGTATAGATTGGAGCCCCTACAATGAGCAGTTCTTC; CDR3aa: CASSIDWSPYNEQFF
j_gene: TRBJ2-3; abundance: -; d_gene: TRBD1; v_gene: TRBV15; CDR3nt: TGTGCCACCAGCAGGGGACAGGGGATCACAGATACGCAGTATTTT; CDR3aa: CATSRGQGITDTQYF
j_gene: TRBJ1-1; abundance: -; d_gene: TRBD1; v_gene: TRBV5-1; CDR3nt: TGCGCCAGCAGCTTGGACGGGACAGGGGAGGAAGCTTTCTTT; CDR3aa: CASSLDGTGEEAFF
j_gene: TRBJ1-1; abundance: -; d_gene: -; v_gene: TRBV2; CDR3nt: TGTGCCAGCAGTGAAGACCGGGGAAGGGGGATTAAAACTGAAGCTTTCTTT; CDR3aa: CASSEDRGRGIKTEAFF
j_gene: TRBJ2-5; abundance: -; d_gene: TRBD2; v_gene: TRBV30; CDR3nt: TGTGCCTGGAGTGTAAAGGCCGGGAGGGTCGGGACCCAGTACTTC; CDR3aa: CAWSVKAGRVGTQYF
j_gene: TRBJ2-7; abundance: -; d_gene: TRBD2; v_gene: TRBV7-8; CDR3nt: TGTGCCAGCAGCTTTACTAGCGACCTCGAGCAGTACTTC; CDR3aa: CASSFTSDLEQYF
j_gene: TRBJ1-3; abundance: -; d_gene: -; v_gene: TRBV28; CDR3nt: TGTGCCAGCAGTCAGGGGATAACCCAGAACACCATATATTTT; CDR3aa: CASSQGITQNTIYF
j_gene: TRBJ1-3; abundance: -; d_gene: -; v_gene: TRBV9; CDR3nt: TGTGCCAGCAGCGTAGACAATGAAGGAAACACCATATATTTT; CDR3aa: CASSVDNEGNTIYF
j_gene: TRBJ2-1; abundance: -; d_gene: TRBD2; v_gene: TRBV19; CDR3nt: TGTGCCAGTAGTATCCTTGGCGGGGGCTACAATGAGCAGTTCTTC; CDR3aa: CASSILGGGYNEQFF
j_gene: TRBJ2-5; abundance: -; d_gene: -; v_gene: TRBV7-2; CDR3nt: TGTGCCAGCAGCGCCCGTTCTAGGGAGACCCAGTACTTC; CDR3aa: CASSARSRETQYF
j_gene: TRBJ1-1; abundance: -; d_gene: -; v_gene: TRBV19; CDR3nt: TGTGCCAGTAGCCTTCGCGCCCCGGGTATGAACACTGAAGCTTTCTTT; CDR3aa: CASSLRAPGMNTEAFF
j_gene: TRBJ1-2; abundance: once; d_gene: TRBD1; v_gene: TRBV24-1; CDR3nt: TGTGCCACCAGTGATCTGGGACAGCATAACTATGGCTACACCTTC; CDR3aa: CATSDLGQHNYGYTF
j_gene: TRBJ1-4; abundance: -; d_gene: -; v_gene: TRBV7-2; CDR3nt: TGTGCCAGCAGCTTAGACCGGGGCAGGGGTGAAAAACTGTTTTTT; CDR3aa: CASSLDRGRGEKLFF
j_gene: TRBJ2-3; abundance: -; d_gene: -; v_gene: TRBV30; CDR3nt: TGTGCCTGGAGTGTCGGGGTCACAGATACGCAGTATTTT; CDR3aa: CAWSVGVTDTQYF
j_gene: TRBJ2-7; abundance: many; d_gene: -; v_gene: TRBV20-1; CDR3nt: TGCAGTGCTAGAGCAGCCTACGAGCAGTACTTC; CDR3aa: CSARAAYEQYF
j_gene: TRBJ2-1; abundance: -; d_gene: TRBD2; v_gene: TRBV6-5; CDR3nt: TGTGCCAGCAGCCAGCGGGGCGCCCTGTATCCGGAGCAGTTCTTC; CDR3aa: CASSQRGALYPEQFF
j_gene: TRBJ1-1; abundance: once; d_gene: TRBD1; v_gene: TRBV18; CDR3nt: TGTGCCAGCTCACCTCTAAATCGCCAAGGACAGGAAGAATTTGAAGCTTTCTTT; CDR3aa: CASSPLNRQGQEEFEAFF
j_gene: TRBJ2-5; abundance: -; d_gene: -; v_gene: TRBV3-1/TRBV3-2; CDR3nt: TGTGCCAGCAGCCAAGATCTCGGGAGAGAAGAGACCCAGTACTTC; CDR3aa: CASSQDLGREETQYF
j_gene: TRBJ2-7; abundance: -; d_gene: -; v_gene: TRBV28; CDR3nt: TGTGCCAGCAGTTCCTTCTACACTTGGCTAAATCCAGGGGCGACCTACGAGCAGTACTTC; CDR3aa: CASSSFYTWLNPGATYEQYF
j_gene: TRBJ1-4; abundance: -; d_gene: -; v_gene: TRBV30; CDR3nt: TGTGCCTGGAGTCTCACAGGGATCGAAAAACTGTTTTTT; CDR3aa: CAWSLTGIEKLFF
j_gene: TRBJ2-7; abundance: -; d_gene: -; v_gene: TRBV2; CDR3nt: TGTGCCAGCAGTGAAAGGCTAGTGAGCTCCTACGAGCAGTACTTC; CDR3aa: CASSERLVSSYEQYF
j_gene: TRBJ1-3; abundance: few; d_gene: -; v_gene: TRBV28; CDR3nt: TGTGCCAGCAGTATCGGGCAGCGGGGAAACACCATATATTTT; CDR3aa: CASSIGQRGNTIYF
j_gene: TRBJ2-7; abundance: -; d_gene: -; v_gene: TRBV7-8; CDR3nt: TGTGCCAGCAGCTTAGGGCAGTACCGTGCGCGTTCCCAAGCGGTCTCCTACGAGCAGTACTTC; CDR3aa: CASSLGQYRARSQAVSYEQYF
j_gene: TRBJ2-5; abundance: -; d_gene: -; v_gene: TRBV11-3; CDR3nt: TGTGCCAGCAGCCGGGACCAAGAGACCCAGTACTTC; CDR3aa: CASSRDQETQYF
j_gene: TRBJ1-6; abundance: once; d_gene: -; v_gene: TRBV6-1; CDR3nt: TGTGCCAGCAGTGAAGCCCCTATGCCACCCCTCCACTTT; CDR3aa: CASSEAPMPPLHF
j_gene: TRBJ2-3; abundance: -; d_gene: TRBD1; v_gene: TRBV7-6; CDR3nt: TGTGCCAGCAGCCCGAGACAGGGAGTCAGGACAGATACGCAGTATTTT; CDR3aa: CASSPRQGVRTDTQYF
j_gene: TRBJ2-7; abundance: -; d_gene: -; v_gene: TRBV18; CDR3nt: TGTGCCAGCTCACAGAGCGGTACCTCCTACGAGCAGTACTTC; CDR3aa: CASSQSGTSYEQYF
j_gene: TRBJ2-2; abundance: -; d_gene: -; v_gene: TRBV24-1; CDR3nt: TGTGCCGCCGGCGGCGTACCAACGAACACCGGGGAGCTGTTTTTT; CDR3aa: CAAGGVPTNTGELFF
j_gene: TRBJ2-2; abundance: -; d_gene: TRBD1; v_gene: TRBV5-1; CDR3nt: TGCGCCAGCAGCGACAGGGTAGAAACCGGGGAGCTGTTTTTT; CDR3aa: CASSDRVETGELFF
j_gene: TRBJ1-1; abundance: -; d_gene: -; v_gene: TRBV7-9; CDR3nt: TGTGCCAGCAGCTTAGTGGATGTTCAGGCCATGAACACTGAAGCTTTCTTT; CDR3aa: CASSLVDVQAMNTEAFF
j_gene: TRBJ1-2; abundance: -; d_gene: TRBD1; v_gene: TRBV5-1; CDR3nt: TGCGCCAGCAGCGCGTCCGGGACAGACCACTATGGCTACACCTTC; CDR3aa: CASSASGTDHYGYTF
j_gene: TRBJ2-2; abundance: -; d_gene: TRBD2; v_gene: TRBV4-1; CDR3nt: TGCGCCAGCAGCCCGGGACTAGCGGCGACCGGGGAGCTGTTTTTT; CDR3aa: CASSPGLAATGELFF
j_gene: TRBJ1-4; abundance: -; d_gene: -; v_gene: TRBV19; CDR3nt: TGTGCCACCTCGAATCCGGGGGATAATGAAAAACTGTTTTTT; CDR3aa: CATSNPGDNEKLFF
j_gene: TRBJ1-1; abundance: -; d_gene: -; v_gene: TRBV11-1; CDR3nt: TGTGCCAGCAGCTCCATAGACACCCGTATTAACACTGAAGCTTTCTTT; CDR3aa: CASSSIDTRINTEAFF
j_gene: TRBJ1-1; abundance: -; d_gene: -; v_gene: TRBV5-1; CDR3nt: TGCGCCAGCAGCATATACCAGGGGAACACTGAAGCTTTCTTT; CDR3aa: CASSIYQGNTEAFF
j_gene: TRBJ2-7; abundance: -; d_gene: TRBD2; v_gene: TRBV4-2; CDR3nt: TGTGCCAGCAGCCAAGAAGTGACTAGCGGGAGTGACGAGCAGTACTTC; CDR3aa: CASSQEVTSGSDEQYF
j_gene: TRBJ1-3; abundance: -; d_gene: -; v_gene: TRBV9; CDR3nt: TGTGCCAGCAGCGTAGATCCGGTCTCTGGAAACACCATATATTTT; CDR3aa: CASSVDPVSGNTIYF
j_gene: TRBJ2-3; abundance: -; d_gene: -; v_gene: TRBV3-1/TRBV3-2; CDR3nt: TGTGCCAGCAGCCCCCTGGGGGGAGGATCGACAGATACGCAGTATTTT; CDR3aa: CASSPLGGGSTDTQYF
j_gene: TRBJ1-2; abundance: -; d_gene: TRBD1; v_gene: TRBV5-1; CDR3nt: TGCGCCAGCAGCTTGGCGGGACAGGGGGCACTTGGCTACACCTTC; CDR3aa: CASSLAGQGALGYTF
j_gene: TRBJ2-1; abundance: -; d_gene: TRBD2; v_gene: TRBV28; CDR3nt: TGTGCCAGCAGTCCTGGGACTAGCGGCTACTACAATGAGCAGTTCTTC; CDR3aa: CASSPGTSGYYNEQFF
j_gene: TRBJ1-1; abundance: -; d_gene: -; v_gene: TRBV6-1; CDR3nt: TGTGCCAGCAGTGAAACATGGTATTCTGAAGCTTTCTTT; CDR3aa: CASSETWYSEAFF
j_gene: TRBJ2-3; abundance: -; d_gene: TRBD2; v_gene: TRBV4-3; CDR3nt: TGCGCCAGCAGCCTCCGAGCGGGAGAAAGCACAGATACGCAGTATTTT; CDR3aa: CASSLRAGESTDTQYF
j_gene: TRBJ1-3; abundance: once; d_gene: -; v_gene: TRBV6-4; CDR3nt: TGTGCCAGCAGTGACTCCAGGTGTTGTGGCTCTGGAAACACCATATATTTT; CDR3aa: CASSDSRCCGSGNTIYF
j_gene: TRBJ2-6; abundance: -; d_gene: TRBD1; v_gene: TRBV28; CDR3nt: TGTGCCAGCAGTTGGGGGACAGGCTATGGCTCTGGGGCCAACGTCCTGACTTTC; CDR3aa: CASSWGTGYGSGANVLTF
j_gene: TRBJ2-7; abundance: -; d_gene: -; v_gene: TRBV15; CDR3nt: TGTGCCACCAGCGGCTTCCCAGGGGATCTCTACGAGCAGTACTTC; CDR3aa: CATSGFPGDLYEQYF
j_gene: TRBJ1-2; abundance: -; d_gene: -; v_gene: TRBV3-1/TRBV3-2; CDR3nt: TGTGCCAGCAGCCAAGATGAGAGCCGGGGTGGCTACACCTTC; CDR3aa: CASSQDESRGGYTF
j_gene: TRBJ2-5; abundance: -; d_gene: -; v_gene: TRBV11-3; CDR3nt: TGTGCCAGCAGCCAGGGGGGGACCCAGTACTTC; CDR3aa: CASSQGGTQYF
j_gene: TRBJ2-2; abundance: once; d_gene: -; v_gene: TRBV11-1; CDR3nt: TGTGCCAGCAGCCCTGGGACTTCAAACACCGGGGAGCTGTTTTTT; CDR3aa: CASSPGTSNTGELFF
j_gene: TRBJ1-2; abundance: -; d_gene: TRBD1; v_gene: TRBV7-9; CDR3nt: TGTGCCAGCAGCCCCTGGACAGGGAGAAACTATGGCTACACCTTC; CDR3aa: CASSPWTGRNYGYTF
j_gene: TRBJ1-5; abundance: once; d_gene: TRBD1; v_gene: TRBV5-1; CDR3nt: TGCGCCAGCAGAATTGTTGGACAGGGGGCTTATAGCAATCAGCCCCAGCATTTT; CDR3aa: CASRIVGQGAYSNQPQHF